Reported below is one T cell receptor beta chain. No cognate antigen has been identified for it. The input lacks base qualities; no much larger clone sits a single base away. Every donor was a healthy Caucasian. Three pairs of female monozygotic twins, all aged about 18 to 30 years, made up the twin cohort. CD4+ and CD8+ T cell populations were isolated with positive isolation kits from Invitrogen. Taken from the germline V gene, the CDR1 and CDR2 loops are MNHNS and SASEGT. V lost 4 bases and J lost 6 bases, and the count of bases not matched to a germline gene is 3. There are 14 amino acids in the CDR3, from cysteine to phenylalanine inclusive. The kept DNA is CDR3 alone, 42 bases in frame from the first base. Library generation was performed with 5' RACE. Sequenced on an Illumina HiSeq 2000. Template switching added a universal primer binding site, and the final cDNA carried a unique molecular identifier that allowed TCR cDNA molecules to be counted accurately. Specific primers in the conserved constant-segment region were used to synthesize first-strand cDNA for TCR alpha and beta chains. To control for contamination, every cDNA library was double barcoded, receiving both a SMART-Mk sample barcode and Illumina barcodes. TruSeq adapter sequences, together with Illumina sample barcodes, were added in two successive PCR steps. The Illumina HiSeq platform was used with custom primers to sequence TCR alpha and beta cDNA libraries. Turning to the authors' computational methods: MiGEC processed the raw reads to extract unique molecular identifiers, while MiXCR was used to determine the CDR3 positions. For each individual, recombination models were inferred using an EM algorithm with the repgenHMM and IGoR tools. The analysis of shared clonotypes was done with the tcR package in R, with sharing normalized by the product of cloneset sizes. To study raw recombination free of thymic and clonal selection effects, out-of-frame nonproductive sequences were analyzed. TCRdb reprocessing: public reads trimmed at Q25 with fastp, clones called with MiXCR, in-frame beta chains kept. Rows merge per CDR3 protein into single entries with the most common DNA and genes. V and J calls and clone size were set by TCRdb, not the authors. This sample lists some 500,000 distinct CDR3 sequences; approximately 15% were detected once. The top ten clones comprise approximately 1% of the sample.

The data derive from a study of identical twins listed by TCRdb under 2016. With respect to the entire study: TCR alpha and beta repertoires from monozygotic twins, unrelated adults of various ages and cord blood were deep-sequenced to test whether fetal clonotypes persist. Replicate twin experiments were performed at different times using different library preparation protocols to rule out contamination.

Study-wide conclusions, independent of this receptor: Invariant T cells such as MAIT and iNKT could partly confound zero-insertion analyses, though diverse VJ usage argued against this for most clonotypes. The excess sharing between twins in beta out-of-frame sequences was weaker because fewer shared sequences reduced the signal-to-noise ratio. In monozygotic twins, recombination models systematically underestimated out-of-frame TCR alpha sharing, but the models matched the sharing seen between unrelated individuals. Because the same donors could not be followed over many years, the conclusions depended on cross-sectional statistical analysis. Abundant cord blood beta clonotypes had fewer insertions, young adult naive repertoires showed a similar but weaker trend, and memory repertoires showed no such trend. Out-of-frame TCR alpha sequences shared between twins showed an excess of low generation-probability sequences compared with coincidental sharing between unrelated individuals.

These data also formed part of another study, on yellow fever vaccine responses in identical twins. Taken from the second paper: The T cell response to vaccination in identical twins was reported by the authors to appear partly convergent and partly personalized. Focusing on identical twins, the study followed the T cell clones that responded to the vaccine, and did so with precision.

The clonotype was recovered from a woman between 18 and 29 years old in good health. The rearrangement joined TRBV6-1 to TRBJ2-2; 9 bases in the middle match TRBD1. Sequencing was carried out using CD4+ T cells sorted from blood. Read as DNA, the sequence is TGTGCCAGCAGTGGCGACAGGGGGGCCGGGGAGCTGTTTTTT. This is translated as CASSGDRGAGELFF.